This T cell receptor (beta chain) was identified during a study of cytomegalovirus exposure and HLA in healthy donors. PCR used 60 Vbeta primers and 13 Jbeta primers. TCRdb keeps only in-frame clones here, not all; method: immunoSEQ multiplex PCR. Of roughly 170,000 clones in the sample, approximately 86% were seen once. Trimming took 1 base from V and 5 from J; bases not matched to a gene: 18. CDR1 and CDR2 (germline): LGHNA, YNFKEQ. There are 20 residues in the CDR3. The chain links TRBV4-2 to TRBJ2-5, with 11 bases aligning to TRBD2. Sequenced: PBMCs. The receptor comes from a male donor in good health and CMV-seronegative. The CDR3 loop is CASSQGLGGVLAGGYETQYF. CDR3 in DNA: TGTGCCAGCAGCCAAGGCCTGGGAGGGGTCTTAGCGGGAGGGTATGAGACCCAGTACTTC.